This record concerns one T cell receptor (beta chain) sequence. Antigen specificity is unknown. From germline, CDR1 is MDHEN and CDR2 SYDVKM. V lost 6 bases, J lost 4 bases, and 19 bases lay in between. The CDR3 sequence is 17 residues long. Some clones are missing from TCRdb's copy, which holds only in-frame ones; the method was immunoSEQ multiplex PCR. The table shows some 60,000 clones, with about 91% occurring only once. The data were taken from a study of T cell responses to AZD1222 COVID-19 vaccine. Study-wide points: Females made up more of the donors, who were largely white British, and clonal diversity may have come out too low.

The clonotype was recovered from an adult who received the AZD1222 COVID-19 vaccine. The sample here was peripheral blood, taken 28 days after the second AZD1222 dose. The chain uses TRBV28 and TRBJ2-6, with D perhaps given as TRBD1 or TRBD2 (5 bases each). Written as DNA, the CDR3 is TGTGCCAGCAGACGGGACGTCTTGCCCTCCGGGGCCAACGTCCTGACTTTC. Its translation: CASRRDVLPSGANVLTF.